This TCR beta chain is drawn from a study of T cell responses to AZD1222 COVID-19 vaccine. The method was immunoSEQ multiplex PCR; TCRdb's version includes in-frame clones alone and lacks a portion of them. The sample lists tens of thousands of clones, approximately 83% seen once, with about 3.4% in the top ten. This clone has just a few counts. The antigen remains unidentified. Germline CDR1 is SGHAT and CDR2 is FQDESV (reference sequence). V lost 4 bases and J lost 10, with 16 bases in between. This CDR3 contains 13 residues. General study results and limits: Vaccine-associated CD4 TCRs ranged over spike, dominating at 160-218 and 743-854. As reported, nearly half of all spike-specific TCRs target variant regions that are unmutated. Repertoire collection took place solely once the T cell response had peaked. AZD1222 recipients seropositive at baseline numbered only six.

The specimen comprised peripheral blood, sampled 28 days after the second AZD1222 dose. This clonotype originated in an adult who received the AZD1222 COVID-19 vaccine. The chain carries TRBV11-1 and TRBJ1-1; D not resolved. The CDR3 DNA reads TGTGCCAGCAGCTCCCGGAGACCCCCACCAGCTTTCTTT. This translates into CASSSRRPPPAFF.